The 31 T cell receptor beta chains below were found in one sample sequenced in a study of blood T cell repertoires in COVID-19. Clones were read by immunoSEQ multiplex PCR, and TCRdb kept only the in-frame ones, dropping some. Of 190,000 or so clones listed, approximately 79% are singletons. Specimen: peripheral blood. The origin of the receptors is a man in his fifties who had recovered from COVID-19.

Here the CDR3 reads CASSMGLAGPYEQYF. CDR3 nucleotide sequence: TGTGCCAGCAGCATGGGACTAGCGGGACCCTACGAGCAGTACTTC. The J gene is TRBJ2-7, the V gene TRBV7-9; 13 bases are shared with TRBD2. CDR1 is SEHNR, CDR2 FQNEAQ, per germline (reference sequence). The CDR3 length is 15 residues. The ends lost 5 bases at V and 2 bases at J; junction bases unmatched: 3.

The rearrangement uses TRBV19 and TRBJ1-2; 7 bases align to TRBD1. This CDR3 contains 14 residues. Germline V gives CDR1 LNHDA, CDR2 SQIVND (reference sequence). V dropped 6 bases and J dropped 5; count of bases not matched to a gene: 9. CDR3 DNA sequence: TGTGCCAGTAGGGAAACAGGGGATACTTATGGCTACACCTTC. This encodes CASRETGDTYGYTF.

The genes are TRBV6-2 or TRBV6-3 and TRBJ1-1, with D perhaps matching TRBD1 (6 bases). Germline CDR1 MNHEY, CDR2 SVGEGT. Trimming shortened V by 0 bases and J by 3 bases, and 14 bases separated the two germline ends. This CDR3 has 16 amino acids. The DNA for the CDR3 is TGTGCCAGCAGTTACTCCGGGGGGCGTAGAGACACTGAAGCTTTCTTT. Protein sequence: CASSYSGGRRDTEAFF.

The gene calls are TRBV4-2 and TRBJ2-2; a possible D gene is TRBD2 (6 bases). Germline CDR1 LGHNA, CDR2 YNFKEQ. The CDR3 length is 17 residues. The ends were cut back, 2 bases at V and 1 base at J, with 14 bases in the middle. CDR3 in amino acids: CASSQNILAENTGELFF. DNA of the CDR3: TGTGCCAGCAGCCAAAATATATTAGCGGAGAACACCGGGGAGCTGTTTTTT.

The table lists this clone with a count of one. CDR3 region: CASSLGAGSYEQYF. CDR3 nucleotides: TGTGCCAGCAGCTTGGGAGCAGGTTCCTACGAGCAGTACTTC. The genes are TRBV11-3 and TRBJ2-7; D may be TRBD2 (5 bases). CDR3 length: 14 residues. Germline V gene lookup returns CDR1 SGHNT and CDR2 YENEEA. The V end was cut by 3 bases, the J end by 1 base, with 10 bases between.

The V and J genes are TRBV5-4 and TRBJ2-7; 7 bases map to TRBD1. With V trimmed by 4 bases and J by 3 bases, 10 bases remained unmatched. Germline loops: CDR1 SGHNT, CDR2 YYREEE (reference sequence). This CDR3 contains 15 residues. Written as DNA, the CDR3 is TGTGCCAGCAGCCTCGACAGGGCCACTTACTACGAGCAGTACTTC. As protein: CASSLDRATYYEQYF.

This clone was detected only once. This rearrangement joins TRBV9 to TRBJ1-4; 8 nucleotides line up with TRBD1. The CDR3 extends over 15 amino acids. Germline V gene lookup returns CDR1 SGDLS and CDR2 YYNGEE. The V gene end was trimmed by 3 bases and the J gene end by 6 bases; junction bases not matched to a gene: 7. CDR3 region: CASSGQGRRDEKLFF. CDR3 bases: TGTGCCAGCAGCGGACAGGGGCGGCGGGATGAAAAACTGTTTTTT.

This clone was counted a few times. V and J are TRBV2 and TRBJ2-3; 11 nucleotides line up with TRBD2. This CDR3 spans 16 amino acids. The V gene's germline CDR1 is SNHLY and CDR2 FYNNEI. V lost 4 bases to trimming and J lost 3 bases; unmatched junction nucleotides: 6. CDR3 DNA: TGTGCCAGCAGTGGGACTAGCGGGTTACTTACAGATACGCAGTATTTT. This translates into CASSGTSGLLTDTQYF.

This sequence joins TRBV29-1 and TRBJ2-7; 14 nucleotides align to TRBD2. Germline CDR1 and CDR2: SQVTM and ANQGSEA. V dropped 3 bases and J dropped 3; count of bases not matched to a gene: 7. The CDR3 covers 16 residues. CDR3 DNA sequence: TGCAGCGTTGAGGGACTAGCGGGAGTATCCGGCTACGAGCAGTACTTC. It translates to CSVEGLAGVSGYEQYF.

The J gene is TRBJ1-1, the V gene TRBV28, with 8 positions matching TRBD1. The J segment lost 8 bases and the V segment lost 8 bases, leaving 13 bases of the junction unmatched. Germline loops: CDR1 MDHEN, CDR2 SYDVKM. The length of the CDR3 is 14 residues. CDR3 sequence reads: CASCAGGRGPEAFF. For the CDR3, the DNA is TGTGCCAGCTGTGCGGGTGGCAGGGGGCCCGAAGCTTTCTTT.

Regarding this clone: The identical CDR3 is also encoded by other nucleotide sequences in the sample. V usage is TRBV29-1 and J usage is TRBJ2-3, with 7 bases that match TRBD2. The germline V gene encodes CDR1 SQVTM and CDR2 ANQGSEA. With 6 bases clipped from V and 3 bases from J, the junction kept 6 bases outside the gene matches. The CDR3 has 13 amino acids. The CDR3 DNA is TGCAGCGTCGCCCCGGGGGGAACAGATACGCAGTATTTT. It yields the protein CSVAPGGTDTQYF.

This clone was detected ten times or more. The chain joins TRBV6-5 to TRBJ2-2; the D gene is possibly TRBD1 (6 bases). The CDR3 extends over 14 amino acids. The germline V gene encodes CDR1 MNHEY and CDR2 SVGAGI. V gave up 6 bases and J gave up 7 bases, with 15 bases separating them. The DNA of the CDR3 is TGTGCCAGCAGCTCGGGACACCCGAGCGGGGAGCTGTTTTTT. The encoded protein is CASSSGHPSGELFF.

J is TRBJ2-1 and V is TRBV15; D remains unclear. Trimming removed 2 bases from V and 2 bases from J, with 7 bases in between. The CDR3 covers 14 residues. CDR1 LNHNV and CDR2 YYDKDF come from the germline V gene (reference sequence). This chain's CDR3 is CATSRQFPYNEQFF. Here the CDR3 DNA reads TGTGCCACCAGCAGACAATTCCCCTACAATGAGCAGTTCTTC.

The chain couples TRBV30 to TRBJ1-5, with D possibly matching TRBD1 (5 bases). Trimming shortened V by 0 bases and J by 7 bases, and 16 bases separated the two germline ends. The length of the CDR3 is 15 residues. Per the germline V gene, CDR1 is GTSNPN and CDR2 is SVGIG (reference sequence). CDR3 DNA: TGTGCCTGGAGTGTAGGTTTTACGGGGGGACAGCCCCAGCATTTT. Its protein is CAWSVGFTGGQPQHF. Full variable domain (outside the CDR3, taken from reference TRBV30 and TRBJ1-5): SQTIHQWPATLVQPVGSPLSLECTVEGTSNPNLYWYRQAAGRGLQLLFYSVGIGQISSEVPQNLSASRPQDRQFILSSKKLLLSDSGFYLCAWSVGFTGGQPQHFGDGTRLSIL.

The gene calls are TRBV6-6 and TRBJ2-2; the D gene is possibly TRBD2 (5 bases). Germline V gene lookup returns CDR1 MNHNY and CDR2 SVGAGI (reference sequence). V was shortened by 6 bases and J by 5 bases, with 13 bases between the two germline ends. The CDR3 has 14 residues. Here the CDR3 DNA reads TGTGCCAGCAGGCGTGCTAGCAGGACCGGGGAGCTGTTTTTT. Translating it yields CASRRASRTGELFF.

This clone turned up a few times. This CDR3 reads CASSPGGPGDTQYF. CDR3 bases: TGTGCCAGCAGCCCGGGAGGGCCTGGAGATACGCAGTATTTT. The V call is TRBV7-3, the J call TRBJ2-3, with 8 bases fitting TRBD2. CDR3 size: 14 residues. The V and J ends lost 5 bases and 5 bases, in that order; junction bases with no gene match: 6. Germline CDR1 is SGHTA and CDR2 is FQGTGA.

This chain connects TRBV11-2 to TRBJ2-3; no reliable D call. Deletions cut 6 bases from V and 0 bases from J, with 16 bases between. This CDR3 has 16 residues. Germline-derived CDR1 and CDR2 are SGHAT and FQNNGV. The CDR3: CASSSILESSTDTQYF. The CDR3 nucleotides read TGTGCCAGCAGTTCGATCTTAGAATCTAGCACAGATACGCAGTATTTT.

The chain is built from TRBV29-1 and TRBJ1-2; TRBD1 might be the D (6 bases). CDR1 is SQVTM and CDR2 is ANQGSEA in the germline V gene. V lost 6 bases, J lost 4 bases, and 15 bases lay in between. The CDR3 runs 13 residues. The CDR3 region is CSVVGGTTYGYTF. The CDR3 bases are TGCAGCGTAGTAGGGGGGACTACCTATGGCTACACCTTC. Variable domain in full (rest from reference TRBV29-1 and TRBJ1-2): SAVISQKPSRDICQRGTSLTIQCQVDSQVTMMFWYRQQPGQSLTLIATANQGSEATYESGFVIDKFPISRPNLTFSTLTVSNMSPEDSSIYLCSVVGGTTYGYTFGSGTRLTVV.

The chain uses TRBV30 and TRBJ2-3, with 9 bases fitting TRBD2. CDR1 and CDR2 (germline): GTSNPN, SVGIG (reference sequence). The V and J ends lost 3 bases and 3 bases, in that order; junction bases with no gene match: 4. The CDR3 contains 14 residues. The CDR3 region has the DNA TGTGCCTGGAGGTCGCTAGCGGGAACAGATACGCAGTATTTT. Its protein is CAWRSLAGTDTQYF.

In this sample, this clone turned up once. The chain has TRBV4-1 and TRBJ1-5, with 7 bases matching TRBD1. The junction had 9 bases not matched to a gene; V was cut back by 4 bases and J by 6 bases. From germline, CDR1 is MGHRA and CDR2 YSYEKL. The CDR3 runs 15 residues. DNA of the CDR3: TGCGCCAGCAGCCTTGGAGGGGGCGCGGGTCAGCCCCAGCATTTT. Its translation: CASSLGGGAGQPQHF.

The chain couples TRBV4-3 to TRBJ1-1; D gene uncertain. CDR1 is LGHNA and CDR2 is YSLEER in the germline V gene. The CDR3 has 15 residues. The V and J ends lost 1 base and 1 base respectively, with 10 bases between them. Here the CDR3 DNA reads TGCGCCAGCAGCCAAGTCGGAGGGTCGAACACTGAAGCTTTCTTT. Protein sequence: CASSQVGGSNTEAFF.

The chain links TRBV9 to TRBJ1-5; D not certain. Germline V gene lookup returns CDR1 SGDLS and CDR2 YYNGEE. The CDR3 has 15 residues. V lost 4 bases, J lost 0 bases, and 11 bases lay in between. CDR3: CASSPGSSSNQPQHF. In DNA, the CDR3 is TGTGCCAGCAGCCCGGGGAGCAGTAGCAATCAGCCCCAGCATTTT.

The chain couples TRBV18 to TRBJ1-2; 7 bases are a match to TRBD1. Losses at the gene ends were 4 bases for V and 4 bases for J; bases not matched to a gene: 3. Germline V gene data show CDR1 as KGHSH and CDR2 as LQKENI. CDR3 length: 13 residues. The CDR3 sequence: CASSLRDSYGYTF. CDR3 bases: TGTGCCAGCTCACTTCGGGACAGCTATGGCTACACCTTC.

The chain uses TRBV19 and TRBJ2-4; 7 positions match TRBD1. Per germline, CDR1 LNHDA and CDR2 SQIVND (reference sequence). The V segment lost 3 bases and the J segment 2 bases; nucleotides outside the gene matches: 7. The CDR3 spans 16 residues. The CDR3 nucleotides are TGTGCCAGTAGTATTCGCAGGGGGATCACCAAAAACATTCAGTACTTC. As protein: CASSIRRGITKNIQYF.

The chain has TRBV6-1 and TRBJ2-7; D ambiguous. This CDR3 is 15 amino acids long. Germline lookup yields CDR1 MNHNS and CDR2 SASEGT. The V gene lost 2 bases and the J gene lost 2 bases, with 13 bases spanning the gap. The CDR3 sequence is CASSEPPRSPYEQYF. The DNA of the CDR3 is TGTGCCAGCAGTGAACCCCCCAGGTCCCCCTACGAGCAGTACTTC.

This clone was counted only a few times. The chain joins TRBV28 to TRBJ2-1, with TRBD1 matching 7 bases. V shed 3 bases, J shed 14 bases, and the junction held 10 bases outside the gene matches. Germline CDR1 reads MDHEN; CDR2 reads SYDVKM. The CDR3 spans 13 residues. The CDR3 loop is CASSFVDRPRKFF. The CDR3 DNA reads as TGTGCCAGCAGTTTCGTGGACAGGCCCCGGAAGTTCTTC.

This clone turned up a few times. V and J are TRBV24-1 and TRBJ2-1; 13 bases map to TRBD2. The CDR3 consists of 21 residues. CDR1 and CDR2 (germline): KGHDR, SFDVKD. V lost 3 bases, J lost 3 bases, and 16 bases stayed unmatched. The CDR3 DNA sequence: TGTGCCACCAGTGATGGACAAGGGACTAGCGGGAACCGCAGGGGCTACAATGAGCAGTTCTTC. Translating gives CATSDGQGTSGNRRGYNEQFF.

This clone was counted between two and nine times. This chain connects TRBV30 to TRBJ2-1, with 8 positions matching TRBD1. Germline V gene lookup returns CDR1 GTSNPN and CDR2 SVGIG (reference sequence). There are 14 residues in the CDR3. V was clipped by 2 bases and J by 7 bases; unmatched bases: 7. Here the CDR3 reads CAWSSHRGFNEQFF. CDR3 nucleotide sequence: TGTGCCTGGAGTTCCCACAGGGGGTTTAATGAGCAGTTCTTC.

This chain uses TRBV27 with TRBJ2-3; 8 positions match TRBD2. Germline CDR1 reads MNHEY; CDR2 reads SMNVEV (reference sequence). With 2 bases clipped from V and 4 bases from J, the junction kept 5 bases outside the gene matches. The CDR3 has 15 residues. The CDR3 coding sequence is TGTGCCAGCAGTTTAACCCTAGCGGGCCCAGATACGCAGTATTTT. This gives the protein CASSLTLAGPDTQYF.

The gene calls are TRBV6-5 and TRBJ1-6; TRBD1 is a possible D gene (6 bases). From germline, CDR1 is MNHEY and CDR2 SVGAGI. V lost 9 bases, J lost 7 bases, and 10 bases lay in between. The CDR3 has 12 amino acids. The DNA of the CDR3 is TGTGCCAGTAGTAGGGGGAATTCACCCCTCCACTTT. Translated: CASSRGNSPLHF.

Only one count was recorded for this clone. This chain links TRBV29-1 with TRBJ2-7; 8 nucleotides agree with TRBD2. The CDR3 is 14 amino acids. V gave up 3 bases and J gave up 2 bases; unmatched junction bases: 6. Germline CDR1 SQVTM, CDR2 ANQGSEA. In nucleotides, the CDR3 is TGCAGCGTTGAGATAGCGGGGATGGCCTACGAGCAGTACTTC. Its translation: CSVEIAGMAYEQYF.